This TCR beta chain is drawn from a study of CD4+ T cells in melanoma. Study-level findings and limits: Neoantigen-specific CD4+ T cells in melanoma reportedly had diverse differentiation states. A reported correlation linked neoantigen-specific CD4+ T cells to CD8+, macrophage and B cell function.

TCRdb's copy holds only in-frame clones and misses some; the assay was immunoSEQ multiplex PCR. The sample lists roughly 120,000 clones, about nine tenths seen once, with roughly 3.5% in the top ten. V was shortened by 5 bases and J by 3 bases, with 8 bases between the two germline ends. CDR3 length: 12 amino acids. Germline lookup yields CDR1 MNHEY and CDR2 SVGAGI. On this clone: The antigen remains unidentified.

This clonotype was sampled from a human donor with melanoma. V and J are TRBV6-5 and TRBJ2-7; the D is unclear. Sequenced input: peripheral blood. Here the CDR3 DNA reads TGTGCCAGCAGTGGGAAGCTCTACGAGCAGTACTTC. Translated, it gives CASSGKLYEQYF.